This T cell receptor beta chain was sequenced in a study of T cells in Graves' hyperthyroidism and ophthalmopathy. Amplification targeted TCR beta CDR3 regions from RNA transcripts. HTBI primers drove first-round RT-PCR of the TCR CDR3. TCRdb reanalysed the multiplex PCR reads using MiXCR and keeps one entry per CDR3 protein. Of some 700,000 distinct CDR3 sequences in the sample, 17% were seen once. This clonotype was detected many times. Germline CDR1 is KGHSH and CDR2 is LQKENI. The V and J ends lost 8 bases and 0 bases respectively, with 3 bases between them. The length of the CDR3 is 11 residues. Specimen: blood. The TCR was taken from a man aged 50 to 60 with Graves' hyperthyroidism. This chain links TRBV18 with TRBJ2-3; D not certain. The CDR3 coding sequence is TGTGCCAGCAGTAGCACAGATACGCAGTATTTT. Translation: CASSSTDTQYF.